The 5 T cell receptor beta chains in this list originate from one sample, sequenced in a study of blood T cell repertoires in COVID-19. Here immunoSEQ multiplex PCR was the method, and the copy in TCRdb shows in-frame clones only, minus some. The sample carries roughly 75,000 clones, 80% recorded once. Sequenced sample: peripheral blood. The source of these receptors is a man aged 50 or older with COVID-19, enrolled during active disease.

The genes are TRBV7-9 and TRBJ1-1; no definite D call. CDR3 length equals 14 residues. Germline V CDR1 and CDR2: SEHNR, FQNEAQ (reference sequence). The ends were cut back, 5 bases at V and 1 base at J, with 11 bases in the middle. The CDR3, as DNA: TGTGCCAGCAGCCCCAGACGGGAGAACACTGAAGCTTTCTTT. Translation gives CASSPRRENTEAFF. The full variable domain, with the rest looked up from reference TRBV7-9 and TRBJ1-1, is DTGVSQNPRHKITKRGQNVTFRCDPISEHNRLYWYRQTLGQGPEFLTYFQNEAQLEKSRLLSDRFSAERPKGSFSTLEIQRTEQGDSAMYLCASSPRRENTEAFFGQGTRLTVV.

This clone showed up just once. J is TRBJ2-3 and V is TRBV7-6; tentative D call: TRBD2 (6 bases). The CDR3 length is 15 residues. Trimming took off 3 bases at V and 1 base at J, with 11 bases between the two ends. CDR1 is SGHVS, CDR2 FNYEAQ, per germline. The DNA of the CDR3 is TGTGCCAGCAGCTTCCGTTCTAGCGGCACAGATACGCAGTATTTT. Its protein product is CASSFRSSGTDTQYF. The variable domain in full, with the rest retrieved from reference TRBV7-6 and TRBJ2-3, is GAGVSQSPRYKVTKRGQDVALRCDPISGHVSLYWYRQALGQGPEFLTYFNYEAQQDKSGLPNDRFSAERPEGSISTLTIQRTEQRDSAMYRCASSFRSSGTDTQYFGPGTRLTVL.

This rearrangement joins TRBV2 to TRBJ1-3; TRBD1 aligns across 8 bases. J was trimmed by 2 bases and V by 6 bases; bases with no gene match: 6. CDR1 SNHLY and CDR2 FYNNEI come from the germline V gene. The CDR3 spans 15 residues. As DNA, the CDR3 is TGTGCCAGCAGGGGACGACAGGGGACTGGAAACACCATATATTTT. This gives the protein CASRGRQGTGNTIYF. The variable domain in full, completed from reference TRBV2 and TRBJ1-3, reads EPEVTQTPSHQVTQMGQEVILRCVPISNHLYFYWYRQILGQKVEFLVSFYNNEISEKSEIFDDQFSVERPDGSNFTLKIRSTKLEDSAMYFCASRGRQGTGNTIYFGEGSWLTVV.

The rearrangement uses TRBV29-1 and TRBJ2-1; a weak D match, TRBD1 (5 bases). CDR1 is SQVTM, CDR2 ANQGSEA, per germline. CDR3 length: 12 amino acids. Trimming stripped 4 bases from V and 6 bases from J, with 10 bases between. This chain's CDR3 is CSVGWQGNEQFF. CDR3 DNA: TGCAGCGTTGGGTGGCAGGGCAATGAGCAGTTCTTC.

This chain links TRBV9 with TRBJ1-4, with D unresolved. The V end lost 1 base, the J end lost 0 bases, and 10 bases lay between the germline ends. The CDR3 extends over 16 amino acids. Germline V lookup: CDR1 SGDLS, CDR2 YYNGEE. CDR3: CASSVSSRATNEKLFF. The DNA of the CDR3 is TGTGCCAGCAGCGTAAGTTCCCGAGCAACTAATGAAAAACTGTTTTTT. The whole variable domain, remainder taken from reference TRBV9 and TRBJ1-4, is DSGVTQTPKHLITATGQRVTLRCSPRSGDLSVYWYQQSLDQGLQFLIQYYNGEERAKGNILERFSAQQFPDLHSELNLSSLELGDSALYFCASSVSSRATNEKLFFGSGTQLSVL.